The entry below gives a single T cell receptor (beta chain) sequence along with its context. Its target is not known. This entry belongs to a study of response to subunit inactivated influenza vaccine. Study observations and caveats: Only a handful of new T cells, the authors suggested, are recruited with each seasonal influenza vaccination.

TCRdb re-called the RT-PCR reads with MiXCR, one entry per CDR3 protein. The sample contains over 650,000 distinct CDR3 sequences, approximately 17% of which appear only once. This CDR3 is 16 amino acids long. The germline gives CDR1 MNHNS, CDR2 SASEGT. V was cut by 5 bases and J by 2 bases, with 18 bases left in between. This TCR came from a man in his forties or fifties who received an inactivated influenza vaccine. The sequencing used PBMCs from blood, collected less than 6 days after vaccination. V usage is TRBV6-1 and J usage is TRBJ2-5; D tentatively reads TRBD1 or TRBD2 (5 bases each). The CDR3 sequence: CASSQPGAKGQETQYF. Here the CDR3 DNA reads TGTGCCAGCAGTCAACCCGGGGCGAAAGGACAAGAGACCCAGTACTTC.